This record looks at one T cell receptor (beta chain) sequence and its context. V was clipped by 5 bases and J by 3 bases; unmatched bases: 9. This CDR3 spans 15 amino acids. Germline V gives CDR1 SGHVS, CDR2 FQNEAQ. The data were taken from a study of blood T cell repertoires in COVID-19. In the study overall: From the United States, Italy and Spain came samples of acute and convalescent COVID-19. PBMCs, B-cell-depleted T cells, or T cells provided the cDNA or gDNA that made up the material.

As processed by the authors: Nucleated cell number was recorded as an estimate derived from reference gene primer amplification. The table came from immunoSEQ multiplex PCR; TCRdb's copy has only in-frame clones and leaves some out. V and J calls and clone size follow that table, whereas D and trimming were derived from the DNA. The profile covers some 350,000 clones, with about 87% appearing a single time and 3% taken by the ten largest. The receptor was isolated from a human donor in a cohort sampled during active COVID-19. The chain links TRBV7-8 to TRBJ2-7; 8 nucleotides align to TRBD1. The sequenced sample consisted of peripheral blood. CDR3 in DNA: TGTGCCAGCAGCCCCCGGGACAGGCAAGACTACGAGCAGTACTTC. It encodes CASSPRDRQDYEQYF. Looking up the rest from reference TRBV7-8 and TRBJ2-7 gives the full variable domain: GAGVSQSPRYKVAKRGQDVALRCDPISGHVSLFWYQQALGQGPEFLTYFQNEAQLDKSGLPSDRFFAERPEGSVSTLKIQRTQQEDSAVYLCASSPRDRQDYEQYFGPGTRLTVT.